This T cell receptor (beta chain) was observed in a study of blood T cell repertoires in COVID-19. Study as a whole: Collection of acute and convalescent COVID-19 samples took place in the United States, Italy and Spain.

In the source study's methods: Nucleated cell number was recorded as an estimate derived from reference gene primer amplification. Only in-frame clones appear in the TCRdb table, and some are missing; sequencing was by immunoSEQ multiplex PCR. Clone size and the V and J calls come from that table; the DNA yielded D and trimming. This sample has 150,000 to 200,000 clones, with about 92% found just once. Between the trimmed V and J ends, which lost 5 bases and 4 bases, there was a span of 15 bases. The CDR3 extends over 15 amino acids. Germline V CDR1 and CDR2: MGHDK, SYGVNS. The TCR was taken from a woman aged 60-75 years with COVID-19, enrolled during active disease. J is TRBJ1-3 and V is TRBV25-1, with a tentative D call TRBD1 (5 bases). The sample taken for sequencing was peripheral blood. The chain's CDR3 is CASSSLRGGGNTIYF. The CDR3 DNA sequence: TGTGCCAGCAGTTCCCTAAGGGGAGGAGGAAACACCATATATTTT.